Listed here are 9 T cell receptor beta chains from one sample, sequenced in a study of a mutant IDH1 vaccine in newly diagnosed glioma. As for time point: week 35, safety follow-up. Topical imiquimod was applied with each vaccine dose, which held 300 ug of mutant IDH1 20-mer peptide. Antigen specificity for these receptors is unknown. TCRdb's copy holds only in-frame clones and misses some; the assay was immunoSEQ multiplex PCR. Among under 35,000 clones listed, about 70% were seen once. Sequenced here: PBMCs, sampled from a glioma patient whose treatment included an IDH1 peptide vaccine. The receptor set was obtained from a man aged 50 to 59 with glioma.

The chain carries TRBV11-2 and TRBJ2-2, with 11 bases aligning to TRBD2. CDR1 and CDR2 (germline): SGHAT, FQNNGV. The length of the CDR3 is 16 residues. V shed 5 bases, J shed 2 bases, and the junction held 4 bases outside the gene matches. Here the CDR3 reads CASSTGLAGNTGELFF. Here the CDR3 DNA reads TGTGCCAGCAGCACCGGACTAGCGGGCAACACCGGGGAGCTGTTTTTT.

The DNA for the CDR3 is TGCAGCGTTGAAGAGGGAGCTTTCTTT. Translated: CSVEEGAFF. V is TRBV29-1 and J is TRBJ1-1; D remains ambiguous. The CDR3 has 9 residues. CDR1 SQVTM and CDR2 ANQGSEA come from the germline V gene. The V and J ends lost 0 bases and 10 bases respectively, with 3 bases between them.

In the case of this clone: Within the sample, other DNA sequences also encode this same CDR3. J is TRBJ1-2 and V is TRBV27; TRBD1 is a possible D gene (5 bases). Trimming took off 4 bases at V and 8 bases at J, with 11 bases between the two ends. Germline CDR1 reads MNHEY; CDR2 reads SMNVEV (reference sequence). This CDR3 has 12 residues. The CDR3 protein is CASSSSGQGYTF. The DNA for the CDR3 is TGTGCCAGCAGTTCCTCAGGGCAGGGCTACACCTTC.

This chain links TRBV7-9 with TRBJ1-5, with 8 bases identical to TRBD1. Trimming at V came to 4 bases and at J to 11 bases, leaving 13 bases not matched to a gene. From germline, CDR1 is SEHNR and CDR2 FQNEAQ (reference sequence). The CDR3 spans 15 residues. In nucleotides, the CDR3 is TGTGCCAGCAGCTACTCCGGGACAGGTGGAAGTGCCCAGCATTTT. Translation: CASSYSGTGGSAQHF.

This clone has a handful of counts. The chain couples TRBV7-2 to TRBJ2-7, with 7 bases aligning to TRBD2. CDR1 SGHTA and CDR2 FQGNSA come from the germline V gene. The V and J ends lost 0 bases and 5 bases, in that order; junction bases with no gene match: 7. The CDR3 length is 15 residues. The CDR3 here is CASSLAAGELDEQYF. The DNA for the CDR3 is TGTGCCAGCAGCTTAGCTGCGGGAGAACTTGACGAGCAGTACTTC.

This clone has a single count. The rearrangement uses TRBV5-1 and TRBJ1-2; 8 bases line up with TRBD1. Per the germline V gene, CDR1 is SGHRS and CDR2 is YFSETQ. The CDR3 is 16 residues long. V was clipped by 4 bases and J by 4 bases; unmatched bases: 12. CDR3 region: CASSRTGTGDFYGYTF. The CDR3 DNA reads TGCGCCAGCAGCCGGACCGGGACAGGAGACTTCTATGGCTACACCTTC.

Only a few counts were recorded for this clone. The chain couples TRBV4-3 to TRBJ2-2; D perhaps matches TRBD2 (6 bases). CDR1 is LGHNA and CDR2 is YSLEER in the germline V gene. Trimming shortened V by 1 base and J by 5 bases, and 17 bases separated the two germline ends. The CDR3 contains 17 residues. The CDR3 spells CASSQVTGDLVTGELFF. The CDR3 region has the DNA TGCGCCAGCAGCCAAGTTACGGGGGACTTGGTAACCGGGGAGCTGTTTTTT.

CDR3 nucleotides: TGCAGTGCCGCAAGACCTGAAGCTTTCTTT. Amino acids: CSAARPEAFF. This sequence joins TRBV20-1 and TRBJ1-1; D is uncertain. CDR1 and CDR2 from the germline V gene are DFQATT and SNEGSKA (reference sequence). Trimming cost V 6 bases and J 6 bases, with 8 bases left between them. The CDR3 covers 10 residues.

This chain joins TRBV7-9 and TRBJ2-2; TRBD1 matches 8 bases. The CDR3 is made up of 16 amino acids. Germline trimming cut 2 bases from V and 0 bases from J; bases unmatched to any gene: 2. Looked up from germline, CDR1 is SEHNR and CDR2 is FQNEAQ (reference sequence). CDR3 loop: CASSLPGQANTGELFF. As DNA, the CDR3 is TGTGCCAGCAGCTTACCGGGACAGGCGAACACCGGGGAGCTGTTTTTT.